Listed here is a single T cell receptor beta chain. This record belongs to a study of blood T cell repertoires in COVID-19. Study-wide background: Sample material is recorded as cDNA or gDNA derived from T cells, B-cell-depleted T cells, or PBMCs.

In the authors' workflow: Amplifying reference gene primers gave estimates of nucleated cell counts. This table comes from immunoSEQ multiplex PCR, and its TCRdb copy is limited to in-frame clones, with some not included. The V and J calls and clone size were taken over from that table, and D and trimming were inferred from the DNA. The sample lists 45,000 or so clones; around 83% were seen once. The CDR3 loop spans 13 amino acids. Trimming took 3 bases from V and 6 from J, leaving 12 bases between them. The V gene's germline CDR1 is SGHTA and CDR2 FQGTGA. The gene calls are TRBV7-3 and TRBJ2-7, with D possibly matching TRBD2 (5 bases). This receptor was taken from a man aged 35 to 55 with active COVID-19. The sequenced material came from peripheral blood. Written as DNA, the CDR3 is TGTGCCAGCAGCTTTTCCGGGGAAGGCGAGCAGTACTTC. Its translation: CASSFSGEGEQYF. Variable domain in full (rest from reference TRBV7-3 and TRBJ2-7): GAGVSQTPSNKVTEKGKYVELRCDPISGHTALYWYRQSLGQGPEFLIYFQGTGAADDSGLPNDRFFAVRPEGSVSTLKIQRTERGDSAVYLCASSFSGEGEQYFGPGTRLTVT.